One and the same sample provided the 27 T cell receptor beta chains below, sequenced in a study of T-cell reconstitution after alpha-beta-depleted transplantation in children. For TCRbeta, the library was prepared with unique molecular identifiers. TCRdb re-analysed the PCR reads in MiXCR, keeping a single row per CDR3 protein. The repertoire holds 200,000 to 300,000 distinct CDR3 sequences, roughly a quarter seen once, with over 2.5% in the top ten. The specimen comprised PBMCs, sampled before TCRalphabeta/CD19-depleted stem cell transplant. These receptors were collected from a girl aged 2-15 years with Fanconi anemia, due to receive a stem cell transplant.

Written as DNA, the CDR3 is TGCAGTGCTAGAGACCCAGGGCTAGCCAAAAACATTCAGTACTTC. Protein: CSARDPGLAKNIQYF. The chain couples TRBV20-1 to TRBJ2-4; tentative D call: TRBD1 (5 bases). The CDR3 sequence is 15 residues long. Germline CDR1 DFQATT, CDR2 SNEGSKA (reference sequence). The V gene lost 0 bases and the J gene lost 0 bases, with 9 bases spanning the gap.

The chain recombines TRBV29-1 with TRBJ1-5, with D possibly matching TRBD1 (5 bases). V dropped 6 bases and J dropped 4 bases, with 13 bases sitting between them. CDR1 and CDR2 (germline): SQVTM, ANQGSEA. The CDR3 is made up of 13 amino acids. The CDR3 protein is CSVPREGNQPQHF. The CDR3 coding sequence is TGCAGCGTACCCCGGGAGGGGAATCAGCCCCAGCATTTT.

This clonotype was observed at least ten times. The V and J genes are TRBV5-1 and TRBJ2-5; D call uncertain. CDR3 length: 12 amino acids. The germline gives CDR1 SGHRS, CDR2 YFSETQ. The germline V and J ends were trimmed by 0 bases and 1 base, with 1 base remaining between them. The CDR3: CASSLGQETQYF. The CDR3 region has the DNA TGCGCCAGCAGCTTGGGCCAAGAGACCCAGTACTTC.

This clonotype was picked up many times. This chain joins TRBV20-1 and TRBJ2-5, with D hard to call. The CDR3 extends over 11 amino acids. Germline V gene lookup returns CDR1 DFQATT and CDR2 SNEGSKA (reference sequence). Trimming took off 3 bases at V and 5 bases at J, with 7 bases between the two ends. The chain's CDR3 is CSASGSETQYF. For the CDR3, the DNA is TGCAGTGCTAGCGGCAGTGAGACCCAGTACTTC.

This chain joins TRBV10-3 and TRBJ2-1, with D tentatively TRBD2 (5 bases). Germline CDR1 reads ENHRY; CDR2 reads SYGVKD. CDR3 length: 14 amino acids. Trimming cost V 3 bases and J 7 bases, with 13 bases left between them. The CDR3 nucleotides are TGTGCCATCAGTGAACCTCCTAGCCTGAATGAGCAGTTCTTC. Amino acid sequence: CAISEPPSLNEQFF.

This clonotype was detected a few times. This chain connects TRBV7-3 to TRBJ2-2, with 10 bases matching TRBD2. V lost 5 bases to trimming and J lost 3 bases; unmatched junction nucleotides: 3. The CDR3 loop spans 15 amino acids. Germline loops: CDR1 SGHTA, CDR2 FQGTGA. The CDR3 sequence: CASSPSGRDTGELFF. In DNA form, the CDR3 reads TGTGCCAGCAGCCCGAGCGGGAGGGACACCGGGGAGCTGTTTTTT.

The CDR3 coding sequence is TGTGCCAGCAGTTTCCCCCCCGTGGGGATCTACAATGAGCAGTTCTTC. The encoded protein is CASSFPPVGIYNEQFF. The J gene is TRBJ2-1, the V gene TRBV12-3 or TRBV12-4; unclear D gene. With 3 bases removed from V and 3 bases from J, the gap between germline ends came to 15 bases. The CDR3 length is 16 residues.

The CDR3 bases are TGTGCCAGCAGCCCCCTCAGCGCTAGCTCCTACAATGAGCAGTTCTTC. Encoded protein: CASSPLSASSYNEQFF. The rearrangement joins TRBV7-3 to TRBJ2-1; D gene ambiguous. V was cut by 5 bases and J by 0 bases, with 14 bases left in between. Per germline, CDR1 SGHTA and CDR2 FQGTGA. The CDR3 extends over 16 amino acids. Complete variable domain (other parts from reference TRBV7-3 and TRBJ2-1): GAGVSQTPSNKVTEKGKYVELRCDPISGHTALYWYRQSLGQGPEFLIYFQGTGAADDSGLPNDRFFAVRPEGSVSTLKIQRTERGDSAVYLCASSPLSASSYNEQFFGPGTRLTVL.

This clonotype was recorded at least ten times. This rearrangement joins TRBV12-3 or TRBV12-4 to TRBJ2-5; D remains unclear. The CDR3 is 16 residues long. V dropped 2 bases and J dropped 0 bases, with 13 bases sitting between them. The CDR3 loop reads CASSLIAAGDQETQYF. For the CDR3, the DNA is TGTGCCAGCAGTTTAATAGCCGCCGGTGACCAAGAGACCCAGTACTTC.

The V and J genes are TRBV6-4 and TRBJ2-3; tentatively, D is TRBD1 or TRBD2 (6 bases each). This CDR3 is built from 15 residues. Trimming took off 8 bases at V and 4 bases at J, with 19 bases between the two ends. Germline loops: CDR1 MRHNA, CDR2 SNTAGT. CDR3 coding DNA: TGTGCCAGCCAGGAATACGGGGGCCAACCAGATACGCAGTATTTT. It yields the protein CASQEYGGQPDTQYF.

This clonotype has at least ten counts. The rearrangement joins TRBV29-1 to TRBJ1-1, with 7 bases lining up with TRBD1. This CDR3 comprises 13 residues. Germline assignment: CDR1 SQVTM and CDR2 ANQGSEA. V lost 8 bases, J lost 1 base, and 7 bases stayed unmatched. CDR3 loop: CSTKGAQNTEAFF. The DNA for the CDR3 is TGCAGCACTAAGGGGGCGCAGAACACTGAAGCTTTCTTT.

This clonotype was seen only a few times. This sequence joins TRBV7-2 and TRBJ1-5; no clear D gene. The CDR3 has 13 residues. The germline gives CDR1 SGHTA, CDR2 FQGNSA. The V end was cut by 1 base, the J end by 5 bases, with 6 bases between. CDR3 in amino acids: CASSLVQDQPQHF. CDR3 sequence (DNA): TGTGCCAGCAGCTTAGTTCAGGATCAGCCCCAGCATTTT.

The V call is TRBV7-6, the J call TRBJ2-5; tentative D call: TRBD2 (7 bases). The CDR3 totals 14 residues. The germline V gene has CDR1 SGHVS and CDR2 FNYEAQ. The V and J ends lost 5 bases and 4 bases respectively, with 14 bases between them. CDR3 sequence: CASSRAGGPETQYF. CDR3 in DNA: TGTGCCAGCAGCCGGGCCGGGGGGCCAGAGACCCAGTACTTC.

This clonotype was seen many times. The CDR3: CASSFPAFPYNEQFF. The CDR3 nucleotides read TGTGCCAGCAGTTTTCCAGCGTTCCCCTACAATGAGCAGTTCTTC. The chain employs TRBV6-2 or TRBV6-3 and TRBJ2-1; D is unclear. V was shortened by 4 bases and J by 2 bases, with 12 bases between the two germline ends. The CDR3 spans 15 residues. Germline V lookup: CDR1 MNHEY, CDR2 SVGEGT.

This clonotype has ten or more counts. This rearrangement joins TRBV6-2 or TRBV6-3 to TRBJ2-2; D ambiguous. Germline CDR1 and CDR2: MNHEY and SVGEGT. V was cut by 0 bases and J by 4 bases, with 9 bases left in between. The CDR3 consists of 15 residues. The CDR3 reads CASSYSYASTGELFF. CDR3 DNA: TGTGCCAGCAGTTACTCCTACGCTAGCACCGGGGAGCTGTTTTTT.

This clonotype was found many times. The V call is TRBV20-1, the J call TRBJ2-3; D may correspond to TRBD1 or TRBD2 (5 bases each). Germline CDR1 and CDR2: DFQATT and SNEGSKA (reference sequence). CDR3 length: 13 amino acids. The V and J ends lost 6 bases and 2 bases respectively, with 12 bases between them. The CDR3 bases are TGCAGTGCCACCGGGACCAACACAGATACGCAGTATTTT. Translated: CSATGTNTDTQYF.

This rearrangement joins TRBV28 to TRBJ2-3, with D perhaps matching TRBD2 (5 bases). The CDR3 loop spans 15 amino acids. V shed 4 bases and J shed 0 bases, with 11 bases lying between them. CDR1 is MDHEN, CDR2 SYDVKM, per germline. In DNA form, the CDR3 reads TGTGCCAGCAGTTCACCCGGCGGGAGCACAGATACGCAGTATTTT. It encodes CASSSPGGSTDTQYF. Together with reference TRBV28 and TRBJ2-3, the CDR3 gives the full variable domain: DVKVTQSSRYLVKRTGEKVFLECVQDMDHENMFWYRQDPGLGLRLIYFSYDVKMKEKGDIPEGYSVSREKKERFSLILESASTNQTSMYLCASSSPGGSTDTQYFGPGTRLTVL.

The V and J genes are TRBV28 and TRBJ2-5; TRBD2 aligns across 7 bases. The CDR3 loop spans 15 amino acids. V trimming: 4 bases; J trimming: 2 bases; junction bases outside the gene matches: 7. CDR1 MDHEN and CDR2 SYDVKM come from the germline V gene. The DNA of the CDR3 is TGTGCCAGCAGTTGGGGGGGTTCGATACAAGAGACCCAGTACTTC. This encodes CASSWGGSIQETQYF.

This clonotype was counted a few times. The chain employs TRBV28 and TRBJ2-3, with 10 positions matching TRBD1. CDR1 is MDHEN and CDR2 is SYDVKM in the germline V gene. J lost 15 bases, V lost 2 bases, and 8 bases had no gene match. The CDR3 consists of 13 residues. The CDR3 coding sequence is TGTGCCAGCAGTTTACTAGTGGGACAGGGGTTATATTTT. Protein: CASSLLVGQGLYF. The full variable domain, with the rest looked up from reference TRBV28 and TRBJ2-3, is DVKVTQSSRYLVKRTGEKVFLECVQDMDHENMFWYRQDPGLGLRLIYFSYDVKMKEKGDIPEGYSVSREKKERFSLILESASTNQTSMYLCASSLLVGQGLYFGPGTRLTVL.

This clonotype was picked up a small number of times. The chain carries TRBV20-1 and TRBJ1-5; a weak D match, TRBD1 (5 bases). The CDR3 spans 13 residues. The germline V and J ends were trimmed by 4 bases and 5 bases, with 12 bases remaining between them. Germline CDR1 DFQATT, CDR2 SNEGSKA (reference sequence). The CDR3 sequence: CSAMTDFDQPQHF. The CDR3 nucleotides are TGCAGTGCTATGACAGACTTCGATCAGCCCCAGCATTTT.

The chain joins TRBV6-2 or TRBV6-3 to TRBJ2-7, with D hard to call. Trimming pared 7 bases from V and 2 bases from J, leaving 18 bases between. Germline V gene data show CDR1 as MNHEY and CDR2 as SVGEGT. This CDR3 is 15 amino acids long. The CDR3: CASKKSAQNPYEQYF. The DNA for the CDR3 is TGTGCCAGCAAAAAGAGCGCCCAGAATCCCTACGAGCAGTACTTC.

The chain carries TRBV2 and TRBJ2-5; D is unresolved. Trimming left V 3 bases short and J 9 bases short, with 11 bases between. The CDR3 runs 12 residues. The germline CDR1 and CDR2 sequences are SNHLY and FYNNEI. This CDR3 reads CASSDPSPSQYF. CDR3 coding DNA: TGTGCCAGCAGTGACCCCTCACCGTCCCAGTACTTC.

This clonotype came up many times. The chain employs TRBV10-3 and TRBJ2-1; tentative D call: TRBD1 (6 bases). This CDR3 region has 14 residues. Per germline, CDR1 ENHRY and CDR2 SYGVKD. The V end was cut by 7 bases, the J end by 6 bases, with 16 bases between. The DNA for the CDR3 is TGTGCCATCACCATAAGACAGGAAGCCAATGAGCAGTTCTTC. Translated: CAITIRQEANEQFF.

This clonotype was counted only a few times. The DNA of the CDR3 is TGTGCCAGCAGTAAGGGCCGAGGGGGCAGGAACATTCAGTACTTC. The encoded protein is CASSKGRGGRNIQYF. The V and J genes are TRBV28 and TRBJ2-4, with 7 positions matching TRBD1. Germline V CDR1 and CDR2: MDHEN, SYDVKM. Trimming at V came to 5 bases and at J to 7 bases, leaving 11 bases not matched to a gene. The CDR3 runs to 15 residues.

The V gene is TRBV20-1, the J gene TRBJ2-1; 9 nucleotides line up with TRBD2. The germline V gene encodes CDR1 DFQATT and CDR2 SNEGSKA (reference sequence). V shed 5 bases and J 3 bases; nucleotides not matched to a gene: 8. The CDR3 consists of 15 residues. The CDR3 sequence is CSAGIPRGGYNEQFF. CDR3 in DNA: TGCAGTGCTGGAATTCCGCGGGGGGGCTACAATGAGCAGTTCTTC.

This clonotype has ten or more counts. The chain is built from TRBV27 and TRBJ1-5; D is uncertain. This CDR3 is 12 amino acids long. Trimming pared 8 bases from V and 2 bases from J, leaving 7 bases between. In germline, CDR1 is MNHEY, CDR2 SMNVEV (reference sequence). CDR3 loop: CASRGGNQPQHF. The CDR3 coding sequence is TGTGCCAGCCGAGGTGGCAATCAGCCCCAGCATTTT.

This clonotype came up many times. This chain joins TRBV3-1 and TRBJ2-3; no clear D gene. Germline CDR1 LGHDT, CDR2 YNNKEL (reference sequence). Trimming pared 0 bases from V and 4 bases from J, leaving 8 bases between. CDR3 size: 14 residues. This CDR3 reads CASSQDVGADTQYF. DNA for the CDR3: TGTGCCAGCAGCCAAGATGTCGGCGCAGATACGCAGTATTTT.